This T cell receptor beta chain was sequenced for a study of shared clonotypes between healthy human individuals. Study summary: The plates for each donor numbered three CD4 naive, three CD4 memory, two CD8 naive and one CD8 memory.

Overall study findings and caveats: With four donors compared, roughly 5% of naive CD4 clonotypes were shared.

Authors' analysis steps: Filtering of immunoSEQ junctional sequences could not match full-length read filtering. Generated by immunoSEQ multiplex PCR, the TCRdb table keeps only in-frame clones and is missing some. From that table come the V and J calls and clone size; the DNA was used to work out D and trimming. Altogether about 2.3 million clones are present, just over 90% being singletons, with the ten largest covering roughly 0.36%. Of note for this clone: Its antigen remains unidentified.

The receptor was derived from a man aged 18-30 years in good health. Some clones in this sample may be carry-over from other donors' samples. Sequencing was performed on naive CD4+ T cells from PBMCs. Subset: CD45RA+ positively selected.

CDR3 sequence reads: CASSERTINEKLFF. The CDR3 bases are TGTGCCAGCAGTGAAAGGACTATCAATGAAAAACTGTTTTTT. The J gene is TRBJ1-4, the V gene TRBV6-1, with no clear D. Germline V gene data show CDR1 as MNHNS and CDR2 as SASEGT. V lost 2 bases to trimming and J lost 5 bases, with 9 bases between them. This CDR3 spans 14 amino acids.